The sample holds a few counts of the clone carrying this TCR beta chain. The antigen is unknown. This may be a read error: a much more frequent sequence differs by one nucleotide. The V gene end was trimmed by 6 bases and the J gene end by 3 bases; junction bases not matched to a gene: 9. Germline V gene lookup returns CDR1 MNHEY and CDR2 SMNVEV (reference sequence). The CDR3 loop spans 15 amino acids. This sample stems from a study of blood T cells in healthy people across ages. Study conclusions and caveats: Donor CMV status, an unknown factor, possibly confounded changes in expanded clonotypes. Calculation of diversity from one million T cells yielded estimates considered to be underestimates. The fall in TCR beta diversity per million T cells was roughly linear with age.

Using a J-beta primer mix together with a sample-barcoded 5' primer, a second PCR was run for roughly 7 to 11 cycles. Each cDNA molecule carried a tag from a template-switch adaptor that contained 12 random nucleotides. TCRdb re-called the 5' RACE reads through MiXCR, storing one row per CDR3 protein. In the table there are 500,000 to 700,000 distinct CDR3 sequences, less than 35% of which are singletons. The origin of this receptor is a woman of 80 years or more in good health. This chain links TRBV27 with TRBJ2-7; 9 bases are shared with TRBD1. Material for sequencing was blood. As DNA, the CDR3 is TGTGCCAGCAGATCAGTCGGGACAGGGATCTACGAGCAGTACTTC. It encodes CASRSVGTGIYEQYF.